The next 7 T cell receptor beta chains were all read from a single sample in a study of blood T cell repertoires in COVID-19. Only in-frame clones appear in the TCRdb table, and some are missing; sequencing was by immunoSEQ multiplex PCR. The sample lists about 250,000 clones, about 85% occurring once. The sequencing input was PBMCs or T cells enriched from blood (not recorded which). The receptors come from a woman aged 45-65 years who had recovered from COVID-19.

The chain has TRBV11-2 and TRBJ2-1; D possibly corresponds to TRBD2 (6 bases). Deletions cut 0 bases from V and 6 bases from J, with 9 bases between. Germline values: CDR1 SGHAT, CDR2 FQNNGV. The CDR3 extends over 14 amino acids. DNA of the CDR3: TGTGCCAGCAGCTTAGATCCGGGGGTCAATGAGCAGTTCTTC. It specifies CASSLDPGVNEQFF.

V usage is TRBV9 and J usage is TRBJ2-1, with 9 positions matching TRBD2. The CDR3 spans 16 residues. V shed 0 bases and J 3 bases; nucleotides not matched to a gene: 4. Germline CDR1 reads SGDLS; CDR2 reads YYNGEE. CDR3 sequence (DNA): TGTGCCAGCAGCGTAGGAGTGACTAGCGGCTACAATGAGCAGTTCTTC. The encoded protein is CASSVGVTSGYNEQFF.

On this clone itself: Other nucleotide sequences in the sample specify the same CDR3. The chain recombines TRBV28 with TRBJ1-1; 8 bases fit TRBD1. After removal of 2 bases from V and 1 base from J, the junction contained 3 bases not matched to a gene. This CDR3 has 15 residues. The germline V gene has CDR1 MDHEN and CDR2 SYDVKM. The CDR3 nucleotides are TGTGCCAGCAGTTTAAGCGGACAGGGGAACACTGAAGCTTTCTTT. Residues: CASSLSGQGNTEAFF.

This chain connects TRBV6-1 to TRBJ2-7; 8 bases fit TRBD1. CDR3 length: 16 amino acids. Looked up from germline, CDR1 is MNHNS and CDR2 is SASEGT. Trimming at V came to 4 bases and at J to 4 bases, leaving 12 bases not matched to a gene. CDR3 residues: CASSVRPRDRKYEQYF. In nucleotides, the CDR3 is TGTGCCAGCAGTGTCCGCCCCCGGGACAGGAAATACGAGCAGTACTTC.

The chain combines TRBV11-3 with TRBJ2-5, with 12 positions matching TRBD2. The V segment lost 5 bases and the J segment 9 bases; nucleotides outside the gene matches: 10. In germline, CDR1 is SGHNT, CDR2 YENEEA. CDR3 size: 15 residues. The CDR3 nucleotides are TGTGCCAGCAGCCCCGGGACTAGCGGGTTTAGGGCCCAGTACTTC. This sequence encodes CASSPGTSGFRAQYF.

The V gene is TRBV19, the J gene TRBJ2-1; 7 bases map to TRBD2. Germline CDR1 is LNHDA and CDR2 is SQIVND (reference sequence). Losses at the gene ends were 5 bases for V and 0 bases for J; bases not matched to a gene: 13. The CDR3 sequence is 18 residues long. CDR3 sequence: CASSLLTGRASSYNEQFF. The CDR3 region has the DNA TGTGCCAGTAGTCTTCTCACGGGGAGGGCGAGCTCCTACAATGAGCAGTTCTTC.

The gene calls are TRBV28 and TRBJ1-4; TRBD1 matches at 10 bases. V shed 6 bases and J 8 bases; nucleotides not matched to a gene: 3. This CDR3 is 13 amino acids long. Looked up from germline, CDR1 is MDHEN and CDR2 is SYDVKM. The CDR3 nucleotides are TGTGCCAGCAGCGGGACAGGGGAAGAAAAACTGTTTTTT. This codes for CASSGTGEEKLFF.